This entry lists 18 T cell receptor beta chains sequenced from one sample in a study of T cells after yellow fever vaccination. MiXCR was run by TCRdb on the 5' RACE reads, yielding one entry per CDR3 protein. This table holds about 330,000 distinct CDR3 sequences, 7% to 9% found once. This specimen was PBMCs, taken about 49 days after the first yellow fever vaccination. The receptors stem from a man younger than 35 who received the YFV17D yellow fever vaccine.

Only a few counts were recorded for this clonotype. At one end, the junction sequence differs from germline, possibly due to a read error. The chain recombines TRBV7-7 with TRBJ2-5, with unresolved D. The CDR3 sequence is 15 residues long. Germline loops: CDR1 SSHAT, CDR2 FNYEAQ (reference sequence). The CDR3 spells CASSYRHSVGETQYF. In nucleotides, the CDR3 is TGTGCTAGCAGCTACCGCCACAGCGTCGGGGAGACCCAGTACTTC.

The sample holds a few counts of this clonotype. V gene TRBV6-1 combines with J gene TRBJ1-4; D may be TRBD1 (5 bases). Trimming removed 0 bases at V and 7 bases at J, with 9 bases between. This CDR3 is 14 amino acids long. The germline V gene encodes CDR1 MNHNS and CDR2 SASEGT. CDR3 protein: CASSEAPGPEKLFF. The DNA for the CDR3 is TGTGCCAGCAGTGAAGCTCCAGGGCCTGAAAAACTGTTTTTT.

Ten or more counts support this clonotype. This CDR3 reads CASSPRLGSYNEQFF. In nucleotides, the CDR3 is TGTGCCAGCAGCCCTCGACTGGGCTCCTACAATGAGCAGTTCTTC. The chain recombines TRBV11-3 with TRBJ2-1; D not certain. The V and J ends lost 5 bases and 0 bases respectively, with 11 bases between them. CDR3 size: 15 residues. Per germline, CDR1 SGHNT and CDR2 YENEEA. Together with reference TRBV11-3 and TRBJ2-1, the CDR3 gives the full variable domain: EAGVVQSPRYKIIEKKQPVAFWCNPISGHNTLYWYLQNLGQGPELLIRYENEEAVDDSQLPKDRFSAERLKGVDSTLKIQPAELGDSAVYLCASSPRLGSYNEQFFGPGTRLTVL.

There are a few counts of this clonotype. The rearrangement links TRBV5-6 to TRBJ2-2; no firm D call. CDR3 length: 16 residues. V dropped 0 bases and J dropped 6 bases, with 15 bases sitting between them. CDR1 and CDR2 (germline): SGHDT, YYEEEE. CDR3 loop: CASSLVPGIGPGELFF. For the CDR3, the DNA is TGTGCCAGCAGCTTGGTCCCCGGAATAGGCCCCGGGGAGCTGTTTTTT.

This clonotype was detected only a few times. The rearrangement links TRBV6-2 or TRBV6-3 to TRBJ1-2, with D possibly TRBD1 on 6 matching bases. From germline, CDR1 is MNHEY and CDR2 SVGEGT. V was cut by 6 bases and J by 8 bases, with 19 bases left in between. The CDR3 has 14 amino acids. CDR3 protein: CASSTTLDSNGYTF. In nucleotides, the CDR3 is TGTGCCAGCAGCACTACCCTGGACAGTAACGGCTACACCTTC.

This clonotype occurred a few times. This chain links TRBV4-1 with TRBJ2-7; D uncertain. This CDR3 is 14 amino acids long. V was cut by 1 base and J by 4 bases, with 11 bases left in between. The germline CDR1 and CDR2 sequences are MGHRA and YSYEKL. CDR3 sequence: CASSQVTQVYEQYF. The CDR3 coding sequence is TGCGCCAGCAGCCAAGTGACCCAGGTATACGAGCAGTACTTC.

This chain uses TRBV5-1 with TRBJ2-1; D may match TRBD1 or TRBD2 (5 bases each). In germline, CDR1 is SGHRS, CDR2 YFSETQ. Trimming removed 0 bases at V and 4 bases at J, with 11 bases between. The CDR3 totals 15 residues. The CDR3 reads CASSLGGTLYNEQFF. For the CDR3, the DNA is TGCGCCAGCAGCTTGGGGGGGACCCTATACAATGAGCAGTTCTTC.

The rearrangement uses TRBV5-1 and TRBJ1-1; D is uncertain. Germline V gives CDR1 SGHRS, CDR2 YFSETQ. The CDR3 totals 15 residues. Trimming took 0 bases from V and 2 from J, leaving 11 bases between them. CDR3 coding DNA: TGCGCCAGCAGCTTGGCGGCCGGGAGAAACACTGAAGCTTTCTTT. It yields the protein CASSLAAGRNTEAFF.

The CDR3 DNA reads as TGTGCCAGCAGCTTATTGGGCGGGGGCCGCGAGGGTCGATACTTC. This translates into CASSLLGGGREGRYF. The V and J genes are TRBV11-2 and TRBJ2-5, with D possibly matching TRBD2 (7 bases). The CDR3 covers 15 residues. The V end was cut by 2 bases, the J end by 14 bases, with 24 bases between. Germline V CDR1 and CDR2: SGHAT, FQNNGV. Looking up the rest from reference TRBV11-2 and TRBJ2-5 gives the full variable domain: EAGVAQSPRYKIIEKRQSVAFWCNPISGHATLYWYQQILGQGPKLLIQFQNNGVVDDSQLPKDRFSAERLKGVDSTLKIQPAKLEDSAVYLCASSLLGGGREGRYFGPGTRLLVL.

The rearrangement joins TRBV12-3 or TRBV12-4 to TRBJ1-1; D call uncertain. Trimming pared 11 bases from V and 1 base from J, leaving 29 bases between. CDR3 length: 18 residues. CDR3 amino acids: CAFSLAGFRVGSNTEAFF. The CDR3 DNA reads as TGTGCCTTCAGTTTAGCGGGTTTTAGGGTGGGGTCGAACACTGAAGCTTTCTTT.

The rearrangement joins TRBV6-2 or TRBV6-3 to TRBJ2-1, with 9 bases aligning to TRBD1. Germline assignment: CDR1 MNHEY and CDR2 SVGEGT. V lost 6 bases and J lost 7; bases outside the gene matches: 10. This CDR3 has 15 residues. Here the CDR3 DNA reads TGTGCCAGCAGCACCGGGACAGGGAGTTTAAATGAGCAGTTCTTC. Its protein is CASSTGTGSLNEQFF.

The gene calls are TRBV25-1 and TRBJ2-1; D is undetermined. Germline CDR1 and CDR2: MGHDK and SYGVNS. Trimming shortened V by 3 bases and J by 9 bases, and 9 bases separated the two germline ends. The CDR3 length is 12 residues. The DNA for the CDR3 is TGTGCCAGCAGTGACCCATATACTGAGCAGTTCTTC. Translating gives CASSDPYTEQFF.

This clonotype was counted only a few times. Written as DNA, the CDR3 is TGTGCCAGCAGTTTACGACAGGGTTTTGATTCACCCCTCCACTTT. Translation: CASSLRQGFDSPLHF. The chain recombines TRBV27 with TRBJ1-6; the match to TRBD1 covers 7 bases. The CDR3 contains 15 residues. CDR1 is MNHEY, CDR2 SMNVEV, per germline (reference sequence). V dropped 2 bases and J dropped 8; count of bases not matched to a gene: 6.

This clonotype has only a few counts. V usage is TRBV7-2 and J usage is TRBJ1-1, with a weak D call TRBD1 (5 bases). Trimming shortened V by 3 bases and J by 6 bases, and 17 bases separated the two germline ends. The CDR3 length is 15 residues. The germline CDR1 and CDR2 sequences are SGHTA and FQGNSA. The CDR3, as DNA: TGTGCCAGCAGCTTTCCGGGACCCGAGCTCCCTGAAGCTTTCTTT. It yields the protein CASSFPGPELPEAFF.

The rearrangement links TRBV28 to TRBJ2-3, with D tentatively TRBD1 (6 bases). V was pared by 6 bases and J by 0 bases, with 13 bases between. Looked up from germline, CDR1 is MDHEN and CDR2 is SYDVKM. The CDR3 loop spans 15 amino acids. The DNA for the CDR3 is TGTGCCAGCAGGGGACAATCAGGCAGCACAGATACGCAGTATTTT. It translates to CASRGQSGSTDTQYF.

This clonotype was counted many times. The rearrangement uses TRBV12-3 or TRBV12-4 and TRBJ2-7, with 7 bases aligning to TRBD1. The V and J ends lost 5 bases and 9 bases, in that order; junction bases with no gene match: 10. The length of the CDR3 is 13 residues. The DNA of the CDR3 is TGTGCCAGCAGTCCCCAGGACAGGCTGGGGCAGTACTTC. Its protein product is CASSPQDRLGQYF.

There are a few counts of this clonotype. CDR3 nucleotides: TGTGCCAGCAGTTACTCTGCCCAGGGCCGGGAGACCCAGTACTTC. Protein: CASSYSAQGRETQYF. The J gene is TRBJ2-5, the V gene TRBV6-5, with a tentative D call TRBD1 (5 bases). V lost 0 bases and J lost 5, with 13 bases in between. The CDR3 loop spans 15 amino acids. Germline V lookup: CDR1 MNHEY, CDR2 SVGAGI.

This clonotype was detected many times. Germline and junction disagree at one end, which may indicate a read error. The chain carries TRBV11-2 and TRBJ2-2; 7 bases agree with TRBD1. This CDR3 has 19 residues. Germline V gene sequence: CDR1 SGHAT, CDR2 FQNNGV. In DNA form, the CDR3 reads TGTGCCAGCAGCGTAGAATACAATCGGACAGGAGGAATGACCGGGGAGCTGTTTTTT. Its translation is CASSVEYNRTGGMTGELFF.